This passage covers 30 T cell receptor beta chains from one sample sequenced in a study of OX40 agonist ivuxolimab in advanced cancers. Profiled with immunoSEQ multiplex PCR; TCRdb holds only in-frame clones, not every one. The data contain about 61,000 clones, around 92% of them singletons. The source was CD4+ or CD8+ T cells sorted from blood, collected in a trial of the OX40 agonist ivuxolimab. These receptors were collected from an adult with an advanced solid tumor such as melanoma, head and neck, liver or kidney cancer.

V gene TRBV29-1 combines with J gene TRBJ2-7, with TRBD1 matching over 7 bases. Germline CDR1 SQVTM, CDR2 ANQGSEA. J lost 1 base, V lost 6 bases, and 6 bases had no gene match. The CDR3 covers 13 residues. The chain's CDR3 is CSVWTGTSYEQYF. CDR3 sequence (DNA): TGCAGCGTCTGGACAGGTACGTCCTACGAGCAGTACTTC.

The rearrangement joins TRBV30 to TRBJ2-3; no clear D gene. In germline, CDR1 is GTSNPN, CDR2 SVGIG (reference sequence). The CDR3 covers 14 residues. V lost 4 bases to trimming and J lost 0 bases, with 11 bases between them. The chain's CDR3 is CAWTVSASTDTQYF. CDR3 DNA: TGTGCCTGGACTGTTTCCGCCAGCACAGATACGCAGTATTTT.

The rearrangement uses TRBV6-6 and TRBJ2-1; possibly TRBD2 for D (6 bases). Germline values: CDR1 MNHNY, CDR2 SVGAGI (reference sequence). The CDR3 length is 16 residues. V lost 6 bases to trimming and J lost 3 bases, with 18 bases between them. CDR3 nucleotides: TGTGCCAGCAGCCTCTCCGGGAGCCCAAGCTACAATGAGCAGTTCTTC. Translating it yields CASSLSGSPSYNEQFF.

This chain connects TRBV13 to TRBJ2-1; 10 nucleotides match TRBD2. V trimming: 2 bases; J trimming: 8 bases; junction bases outside the gene matches: 6. Germline V gives CDR1 PRHDT, CDR2 FYEKMQ (reference sequence). The CDR3 has 15 residues. The DNA for the CDR3 is TGTGCCAGCAGCTTAAGGCTAGCGGGAGTCCATGAGCAGTTCTTC. Its translation is CASSLRLAGVHEQFF.

This chain links TRBV4-3 with TRBJ1-3; 7 bases line up with TRBD1. The CDR3 spans 18 residues. Germline CDR1 LGHNA, CDR2 YSLEER. V lost 1 base, J lost 0 bases, and 9 bases stayed unmatched. The CDR3 DNA follows: TGCGCCAGCAGCCAAGGAGACAGGGTCCGACCCTCTGGAAACACCATATATTTT. It translates to CASSQGDRVRPSGNTIYF.

The CDR3 region has the DNA TGTGCCAGCAGCTATCATGGTTATGGCTACACCTTC. It is translated as CASSYHGYGYTF. This sequence joins TRBV11-1 and TRBJ1-2, with unresolved D. The V and J ends lost 4 bases and 5 bases respectively, with 8 bases between them. This CDR3 region has 12 residues. In germline, CDR1 is SGHAT, CDR2 FQDESV (reference sequence).

The V call is TRBV30, the J call TRBJ2-7; D unresolved. The V end lost 0 bases, the J end lost 12 bases, and 15 bases lay between the germline ends. This CDR3 contains 12 residues. Germline V gene sequence: CDR1 GTSNPN, CDR2 SVGIG (reference sequence). The CDR3 coding sequence is TGTGCCTGGAGTGTTAAGTGGAGTAGTACGTACTTC. It translates to CAWSVKWSSTYF.

The chain carries TRBV7-2 and TRBJ2-1; D not resolved. CDR1 is SGHTA, CDR2 FQGNSA, per germline. V was trimmed by 5 bases and J by 8 bases, leaving 13 bases between them. The CDR3 sequence is 13 residues long. This chain's CDR3 is CASSPPPDDEQFF. CDR3 DNA: TGTGCCAGCAGCCCCCCGCCGGATGATGAGCAGTTCTTC.

The chain joins TRBV11-2 to TRBJ2-3, with a possible D match to TRBD1 (6 bases). V lost 5 bases, J lost 0 bases, and 12 bases lay in between. CDR1 SGHAT and CDR2 FQNNGV come from the germline V gene. The CDR3 is made up of 15 amino acids. CDR3 sequence reads: CASSETGHSTDTQYF. The CDR3 region has the DNA TGTGCCAGCAGCGAGACAGGACATAGCACAGATACGCAGTATTTT.

CDR3: CASSGNTQYF. The CDR3 DNA reads as TGTGCCAGCAGCGGGAATACGCAGTATTTT. The chain carries TRBV6-6 and TRBJ2-3, with a weak D call TRBD2 (5 bases). V was shortened by 6 bases and J by 7 bases, with 5 bases between the two germline ends. In germline, CDR1 is MNHNY, CDR2 SVGAGI (reference sequence). The CDR3 extends over 10 amino acids.

In this sample, this clone turned up once. The chain links TRBV30 to TRBJ1-2; 7 positions match TRBD1. There are 15 residues in the CDR3. Unmatched junction bases numbered 10, after V lost 2 bases and J lost 4 bases. Germline V lookup: CDR1 GTSNPN, CDR2 SVGIG (reference sequence). The CDR3, as DNA: TGTGCCTGGAGTTTCCCCCGACAGGGCCGCTATGGCTACACCTTC. It yields the protein CAWSFPRQGRYGYTF.

For this clone: This same CDR3 is encoded by further DNA sequences in the sample. This chain links TRBV30 with TRBJ2-5, with D perhaps TRBD2 (6 bases). The germline V and J ends were trimmed by 0 bases and 8 bases, with 10 bases remaining between them. The germline gives CDR1 GTSNPN, CDR2 SVGIG (reference sequence). The CDR3 contains 12 residues. The CDR3 region is CAWSVGEETQYF. DNA for the CDR3: TGTGCCTGGAGTGTTGGGGAGGAAACCCAGTACTTC. Based on the CDR3 plus reference TRBV30 and TRBJ2-5, the full variable domain is SQTIHQWPATLVQPVGSPLSLECTVEGTSNPNLYWYRQAAGRGLQLLFYSVGIGQISSEVPQNLSASRPQDRQFILSSKKLLLSDSGFYLCAWSVGEETQYFGPGTRLLVL.

The rearrangement joins TRBV4-2 to TRBJ2-3, with D possibly being TRBD1 or TRBD2 (6 bases each). The length of the CDR3 is 17 residues. Trimming removed 4 bases from V and 2 bases from J, with 19 bases in between. Germline V gene lookup returns CDR1 LGHNA and CDR2 YNFKEQ. The CDR3 here is CASSPRGALDFTDTQYF. The CDR3 bases are TGTGCCAGCAGCCCTAGGGGGGCTTTAGACTTCACAGATACGCAGTATTTT.

This clone was seen a few times. V usage is TRBV28 and J usage is TRBJ1-3; 7 nucleotides align to TRBD1. Unmatched junction bases numbered 6, after V lost 5 bases and J lost 2 bases. The CDR3 loop spans 15 amino acids. Germline lookup yields CDR1 MDHEN and CDR2 SYDVKM. The DNA of the CDR3 is TGTGCCAGCAGTCTCAGGGGGTCTCCTGGAAACACCATATATTTT. Its translation: CASSLRGSPGNTIYF.

The chain is built from TRBV9 and TRBJ2-2; D possibly corresponds to TRBD2 (7 bases). Trimming shortened V by 4 bases and J by 5 bases, and 21 bases separated the two germline ends. The CDR3 runs 17 residues. CDR1 is SGDLS, CDR2 YYNGEE, per germline. The CDR3 nucleotides are TGTGCCAGCAGCCTGACGACCGGGGGGCCTCCGACCGGGGAGCTGTTTTTT. Protein: CASSLTTGGPPTGELFF.

The chain has TRBV28 and TRBJ1-5; perhaps TRBD1 as D (5 bases). The ends were cut back, 7 bases at V and 8 bases at J, with 21 bases in the middle. Germline assignment: CDR1 MDHEN and CDR2 SYDVKM. The CDR3 totals 15 residues. The CDR3 loop reads CASTRQMGGREPQHF. In DNA form, the CDR3 reads TGTGCCAGCACCAGACAGATGGGGGGGAGGGAGCCCCAGCATTTT.

The chain is built from TRBV7-2 and TRBJ2-4; TRBD2 might be the D (6 bases). The V gene lost 3 bases and the J gene lost 0 bases, with 9 bases spanning the gap. Germline CDR1 is SGHTA and CDR2 is FQGNSA. This CDR3 spans 15 amino acids. The CDR3 loop reads CASSFLGGAKNIQYF. CDR3 sequence (DNA): TGTGCCAGCAGCTTTTTGGGGGGAGCCAAAAACATTCAGTACTTC.

The chain uses TRBV6-5 and TRBJ2-4; D unresolved. In germline, CDR1 is MNHEY, CDR2 SVGAGI. Trimming left V 2 bases short and J 10 bases short, with 12 bases between. This CDR3 spans 13 amino acids. The CDR3 DNA sequence: TGTGCCAGCAGTTACAACAGCATTGGGATTCAGTACTTC. Amino acids: CASSYNSIGIQYF.

Only a few counts were recorded for this clone. The CDR3 DNA sequence: TGTGCCAGCTCACCTACACAAGGGACCCCCCGCGACCAGCATTTT. It codes for CASSPTQGTPRDQHF. The chain couples TRBV18 to TRBJ1-5; perhaps TRBD1 as D (5 bases). CDR3 length: 15 residues. V lost 3 bases and J lost 12, with 21 bases in between. CDR1 and CDR2 from the germline V gene are KGHSH and LQKENI.

V usage is TRBV12-5 and J usage is TRBJ2-5; a weak D match, TRBD2 (7 bases). Trimming shortened V by 9 bases and J by 1 base, and 15 bases separated the two germline ends. Germline V gene data show CDR1 as LGHNT and CDR2 as FRNRAP. The CDR3 has 14 residues. DNA for the CDR3: TGTGCTAGCGGGGACGCGGGGGCCCAAGAGACCCAGTACTTC. Its protein is CASGDAGAQETQYF.

The J gene is TRBJ2-5, the V gene TRBV2, with D uncertain. The CDR3 sequence is 15 residues long. Germline V gene lookup returns CDR1 SNHLY and CDR2 FYNNEI. V lost 3 bases to trimming and J lost 0 bases, with 11 bases between them. CDR3 nucleotides: TGTGCCAGCAGTGAGAACCCAGGCAACCAAGAGACCCAGTACTTC. This encodes CASSENPGNQETQYF.

In this sample, this clone turned up a few times. The chain carries TRBV11-2 and TRBJ2-7; D not resolved. Deletions cut 7 bases from V and 0 bases from J, with 10 bases between. The CDR3 runs to 13 residues. Germline lookup yields CDR1 SGHAT and CDR2 FQNNGV. In DNA, the CDR3 is TGTGCCAGCACCGTAGAACTCTCCTACGAGCAGTACTTC. As protein: CASTVELSYEQYF.

The gene calls are TRBV11-2 and TRBJ2-1; D remains ambiguous. The V end lost 2 bases, the J end lost 6 bases, and 14 bases lay between the germline ends. The germline V gene encodes CDR1 SGHAT and CDR2 FQNNGV. The CDR3 length is 15 residues. The CDR3 is CASSLWGSLSNEQFF. CDR3 in DNA: TGTGCCAGCAGCTTATGGGGTAGCTTGAGCAATGAGCAGTTCTTC. The full variable domain, its missing parts supplied by reference TRBV11-2 and TRBJ2-1, is EAGVAQSPRYKIIEKRQSVAFWCNPISGHATLYWYQQILGQGPKLLIQFQNNGVVDDSQLPKDRFSAERLKGVDSTLKIQPAKLEDSAVYLCASSLWGSLSNEQFFGPGTRLTVL.

The CDR3 sequence is CASSYGGVGYGYTF. Here the CDR3 DNA reads TGTGCCAGCAGTTACGGAGGGGTCGGCTATGGCTACACCTTC. The chain employs TRBV6-5 and TRBJ1-2; TRBD1 is a possible D gene (5 bases). The CDR3 covers 14 residues. Between the trimmed V and J ends, which lost 2 bases and 4 bases, there was a span of 11 bases. CDR1 is MNHEY, CDR2 SVGAGI, per germline.

The chain carries TRBV7-9 and TRBJ2-2; D remains unclear. The CDR3 is 12 residues long. Trimming took 4 bases from V and 4 from J, leaving 4 bases between them. Germline V gene sequence: CDR1 SEHNR, CDR2 FQNEAQ (reference sequence). Here the CDR3 reads CASSSVTGELFF. The CDR3 DNA sequence: TGTGCCAGCAGCTCAGTCACCGGGGAGCTGTTTTTT.

V is TRBV28 and J is TRBJ2-3; 10 bases are shared with TRBD2. CDR3 length: 19 amino acids. From germline, CDR1 is MDHEN and CDR2 SYDVKM. With 4 bases clipped from V and 0 bases from J, the junction kept 13 bases outside the gene matches. The DNA of the CDR3 is TGTGCCAGCAGTTCCCCACTAGCGGGGAGGATCGATAGCACAGATACGCAGTATTTT. Protein product: CASSSPLAGRIDSTDTQYF.

This chain uses TRBV13 with TRBJ1-2; D remains unclear. The CDR3 has 14 residues. With 4 bases removed from V and 5 bases from J, the gap between germline ends came to 14 bases. CDR1 and CDR2 (germline): PRHDT, FYEKMQ (reference sequence). CDR3 amino acids: CASSSGVGGYGYTF. CDR3 sequence (DNA): TGTGCCAGCAGCTCGGGCGTCGGTGGGTATGGCTACACCTTC.

The V call is TRBV4-2, the J call TRBJ2-1; perhaps TRBD2 as D (7 bases). Trimming cost V 3 bases and J 3 bases, with 21 bases left between them. Germline V gene data show CDR1 as LGHNA and CDR2 as YNFKEQ. The CDR3 loop spans 18 amino acids. CDR3 sequence: CASSHGPRGGGDYNEQFF. The CDR3 region has the DNA TGTGCCAGCAGCCACGGACCTAGGGGGGGAGGGGACTACAATGAGCAGTTCTTC.

This clone has only one observation. The V call is TRBV4-2, the J call TRBJ2-1, with D tentatively TRBD2 (5 bases). V was clipped by 5 bases and J by 8 bases, with 10 bases between them. The length of the CDR3 is 12 residues. Per the germline V gene, CDR1 is LGHNA and CDR2 is YNFKEQ. The CDR3 DNA reads TGTGCCAGCAGCTTTACGGGATATGAGCAGTTCTTC. Translated: CASSFTGYEQFF.

The chain employs TRBV4-3 and TRBJ2-1; 10 bases line up with TRBD2. The CDR3 consists of 16 residues. The V segment lost 3 bases and the J segment 6 bases; nucleotides outside the gene matches: 8. The germline gives CDR1 LGHNA, CDR2 YSLEER. The CDR3 here is CASSHDLGLAVNEQFF. The DNA of the CDR3 is TGCGCCAGCAGCCACGACCTAGGACTAGCGGTCAATGAGCAGTTCTTC.